The T cell receptor beta chain described here comes from a study of T cell responses to AZD1222 COVID-19 vaccine. The method was immunoSEQ multiplex PCR; TCRdb's version includes in-frame clones alone and lacks a portion of them. The table lists over 100,000 clones, approximately 90% of them singletons. CDR3 length: 15 amino acids. Trimming cost V 0 bases and J 8 bases, with 14 bases left between them. Germline CDR1 LGHDT, CDR2 YNNKEL (reference sequence). The chain carries TRBV3-1 (or the pseudogene TRBV3-2) and TRBJ2-1; maybe TRBD1 (6 bases). This receptor was obtained from an adult in good health. This specimen was peripheral blood, taken on day 0 of AZD1222 vaccination. CDR3 DNA sequence: TGTGCCAGCAGCCAAGAGGGGGCTAGGGTTGATGAGCAGTTCTTC. Translated: CASSQEGARVDEQFF.